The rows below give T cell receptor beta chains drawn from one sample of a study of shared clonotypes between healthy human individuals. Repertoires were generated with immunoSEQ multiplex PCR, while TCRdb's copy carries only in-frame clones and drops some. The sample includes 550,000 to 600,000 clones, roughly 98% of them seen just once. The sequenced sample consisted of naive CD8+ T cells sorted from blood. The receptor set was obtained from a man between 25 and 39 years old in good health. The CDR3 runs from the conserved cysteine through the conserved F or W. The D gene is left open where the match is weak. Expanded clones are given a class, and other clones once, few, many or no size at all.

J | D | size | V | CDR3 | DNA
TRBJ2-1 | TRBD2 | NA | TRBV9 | CASSKREGGYYNEQFF | TGTGCCAGCAGTAAAAGGGAGGGCGGGTACTACAATGAGCAGTTCTTC
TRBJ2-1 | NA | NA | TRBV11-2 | CASSLEAYNEQFF | TGTGCCAGCAGCTTAGAAGCCTACAATGAGCAGTTCTTC
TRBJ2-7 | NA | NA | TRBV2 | CASLGGNYEQYF | TGTGCCAGCCTGGGGGGAAACTACGAGCAGTACTTC
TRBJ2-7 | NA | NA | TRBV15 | CATSSDRTYEQYF | TGTGCCACCAGCAGCGACAGGACCTACGAGCAGTACTTC
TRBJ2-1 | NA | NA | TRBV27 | CASSSPGNEQFF | TGTGCCAGCAGTTCCCCCGGCAATGAGCAGTTCTTC
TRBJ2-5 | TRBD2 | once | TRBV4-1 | CASSQEGLAGGRETQYF | TGCGCCAGCAGCCAAGAAGGTCTAGCGGGAGGGCGAGAGACCCAGTACTTC
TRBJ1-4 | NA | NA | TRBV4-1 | CASSAEIANEKLFF | TGCGCCAGCAGCGCCGAAATAGCTAATGAAAAACTGTTTTTT
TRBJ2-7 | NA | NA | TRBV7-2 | CASSSHFNEQYF | TGTGCCAGCAGCTCCCACTTTAACGAGCAGTACTTC
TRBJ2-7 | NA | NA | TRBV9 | CASSPRGRRYEQYF | TGTGCCAGCAGCCCCCGAGGGAGGAGGTACGAGCAGTACTTC
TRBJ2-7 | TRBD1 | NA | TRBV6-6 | CASQVGTAAYEQYF | TGTGCCAGCCAGGTCGGGACAGCCGCCTACGAGCAGTACTTC
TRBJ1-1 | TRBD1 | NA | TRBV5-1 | CASSLARQGNTEAFF | TGCGCCAGCAGCTTGGCCCGACAGGGGAACACTGAAGCTTTCTTT
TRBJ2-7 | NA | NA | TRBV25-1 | CASSETYEQYF | TGTGCCAGCAGTGAAACCTACGAGCAGTACTTC
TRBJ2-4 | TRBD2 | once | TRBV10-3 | CAISDPGLATWVQYF | TGTGCCATCAGTGACCCGGGACTAGCGACGTGGGTTCAGTACTTC
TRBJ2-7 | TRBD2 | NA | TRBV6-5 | CASSYSPSGVTYEQYF | TGTGCCAGCAGTTACTCGCCTAGCGGGGTCACCTACGAGCAGTACTTC
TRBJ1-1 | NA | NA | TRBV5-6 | CASSLWDTEAFF | TGTGCCAGCAGCTTGTGGGACACTGAAGCTTTCTTT
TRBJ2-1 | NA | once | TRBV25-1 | CASSPRQYDEQFF | TGTGCCAGCAGCCCACGTCAGTACGACGAGCAGTTCTTC
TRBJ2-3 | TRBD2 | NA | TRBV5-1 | CASSLEPGGRAEGTDTQYF | TGCGCCAGCAGCCTCGAGCCTGGCGGGAGGGCAGAGGGCACAGATACGCAGTATTTT
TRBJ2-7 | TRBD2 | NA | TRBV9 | CASSVLAGAYEQYF | TGTGCCAGCAGCGTCTTGGCGGGAGCCTACGAGCAGTACTTC
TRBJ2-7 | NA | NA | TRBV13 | CASSDRVAYEQYF | TGTGCCAGCTCTGATAGGGTAGCCTACGAGCAGTACTTC
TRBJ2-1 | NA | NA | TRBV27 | CASSSYQTESYNEQFF | TGTGCCAGCAGTTCCTACCAGACAGAGAGCTACAATGAGCAGTTCTTC
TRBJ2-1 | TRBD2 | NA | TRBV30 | CAWSVSSGYNEQFF | TGTGCCTGGAGTGTCTCTAGCGGCTACAATGAGCAGTTCTTC